The 19 T cell receptor beta chains reported below all come from one sample, sequenced in a study of T cell responses to AZD1222 COVID-19 vaccine. Produced via immunoSEQ multiplex PCR; TCRdb's table is partial and in-frame only. The table shows about 150,000 clones, with less than 90% occurring only once. Specimen: peripheral blood, collected on day 0 of MenACWY control vaccination. All receptors come from an adult in good health.

This clone has only one observation. The chain has TRBV4-1 and TRBJ1-6; 7 positions agree with TRBD1. In germline, CDR1 is MGHRA, CDR2 YSYEKL. V shed 0 bases and J 2 bases; nucleotides not matched to a gene: 1. The CDR3 extends over 16 amino acids. The CDR3 DNA follows: TGCGCCAGCAGCCAAGAGGGACAGCCCTATAATTCACCCCTCCACTTT. Translating it yields CASSQEGQPYNSPLHF.

This rearrangement joins TRBV29-1 to TRBJ1-2; D may be TRBD1 (5 bases). This CDR3 has 17 residues. Trimming cost V 6 bases and J 0 bases, with 23 bases left between them. The V gene's germline CDR1 is SQVTM and CDR2 ANQGSEA. The CDR3 sequence: CSVLGAGPAVTNYGYTF. In DNA form, the CDR3 reads TGCAGCGTATTGGGTGCGGGGCCAGCCGTTACTAACTATGGCTACACCTTC.

The V and J genes are TRBV13 and TRBJ2-1; 9 nucleotides align to TRBD2. The CDR3 loop spans 18 amino acids. Looked up from germline, CDR1 is PRHDT and CDR2 is FYEKMQ (reference sequence). V was pared by 5 bases and J by 7 bases, with 18 bases of the junction left unmatched. The CDR3 is CASSPVGLGGRAGNEQFF. CDR3 coding DNA: TGTGCCAGCAGCCCAGTTGGCCTAGGCGGGAGGGCCGGGAATGAGCAGTTCTTC.

The V and J genes are TRBV6-2 or TRBV6-3 and TRBJ2-7, with 7 positions matching TRBD1. The CDR3 is 13 amino acids. V gave up 5 bases and J gave up 10 bases; unmatched junction bases: 11. Germline lookup yields CDR1 MNHEY and CDR2 SVGEGT. The CDR3 region has the DNA TGTGCCAGCAGTCAGGGACAGTTATTCCGTCAGTACTTC. It specifies CASSQGQLFRQYF.

The chain has TRBV5-1 and TRBJ1-1; TRBD1 is a possible D gene (5 bases). This CDR3 is built from 11 residues. Trimming cost V 4 bases and J 11 bases, with 12 bases left between them. Germline loops: CDR1 SGHRS, CDR2 YFSETQ. The CDR3 is CASSTEGVAFF. The DNA for the CDR3 is TGCGCCAGCAGCACGGAAGGGGTGGCTTTCTTT.

This chain connects TRBV5-1 to TRBJ1-2, with 8 positions matching TRBD1. The germline V gene encodes CDR1 SGHRS and CDR2 YFSETQ. The CDR3 extends over 14 amino acids. Unmatched junction bases numbered 5, after V lost 5 bases and J lost 2 bases. This CDR3 is CASRQRTGNYGYTF. As DNA, the CDR3 is TGCGCCAGCAGACAACGGACAGGGAACTATGGCTACACCTTC.

This clone was recorded only once. The rearrangement joins TRBV9 to TRBJ2-1, with D possibly being TRBD2 (6 bases). CDR1 is SGDLS, CDR2 YYNGEE, per germline. The CDR3 sequence is 15 residues long. Trimming left V 0 bases short and J 0 bases short, with 7 bases between. CDR3 sequence reads: CASSVVADSYNEQFF. The CDR3 DNA is TGTGCCAGCAGCGTAGTAGCGGACTCCTACAATGAGCAGTTCTTC.

The chain recombines TRBV5-1 with TRBJ1-5; D is possibly TRBD1 (6 bases). The germline V gene has CDR1 SGHRS and CDR2 YFSETQ. This CDR3 contains 15 residues. V was shortened by 2 bases and J by 0 bases, with 9 bases between the two germline ends. CDR3 coding DNA: TGCGCCAGCAGCTTACAGGGAGGTAGCAATCAGCCCCAGCATTTT. Its protein is CASSLQGGSNQPQHF. The whole variable domain, filled in from reference TRBV5-1 and TRBJ1-5, reads KAGVTQTPRYLIKTRGQQVTLSCSPISGHRSVSWYQQTPGQGLQFLFEYFSETQRNKGNFPGRFSGRQFSNSRSEMNVSTLELGDSALYLCASSLQGGSNQPQHFGDGTRLSIL.

The chain recombines TRBV30 with TRBJ1-3; D perhaps matches TRBD1 (6 bases). V gave up 2 bases and J gave up 1 base, with 9 bases separating them. The CDR3 sequence is 14 residues long. Germline V gives CDR1 GTSNPN, CDR2 SVGIG (reference sequence). Here the CDR3 reads CAWSSQGSGNTIYF. CDR3 nucleotides: TGTGCCTGGAGTTCACAGGGATCTGGAAACACCATATATTTT.

The chain uses TRBV9 and TRBJ1-2; D gene unclear. Trimming took off 0 bases at V and 3 bases at J, with 6 bases between the two ends. Germline V CDR1 and CDR2: SGDLS, YYNGEE. The CDR3 consists of 13 residues. This CDR3 is CASSVEADYGYTF. Written as DNA, the CDR3 is TGTGCCAGCAGCGTAGAAGCAGACTATGGCTACACCTTC. Supplemented by reference TRBV9 and TRBJ1-2, the full variable domain reads DSGVTQTPKHLITATGQRVTLRCSPRSGDLSVYWYQQSLDQGLQFLIQYYNGEERAKGNILERFSAQQFPDLHSELNLSSLELGDSALYFCASSVEADYGYTFGSGTRLTVV.

CDR3 coding DNA: TGTGCCAGTAACCCGGACAGGGGGTTTACTGAAGCTTTCTTT. Residues: CASNPDRGFTEAFF. The chain combines TRBV19 with TRBJ1-1; 10 bases agree with TRBD1. In germline, CDR1 is LNHDA, CDR2 SQIVND (reference sequence). With 7 bases clipped from V and 5 bases from J, the junction kept 7 bases outside the gene matches. This CDR3 comprises 14 residues.

The chain is built from TRBV9 and TRBJ1-6; TRBD1 might be the D (5 bases). This CDR3 spans 15 amino acids. Germline CDR1 SGDLS, CDR2 YYNGEE. The V end lost 4 bases, the J end lost 7 bases, and 15 bases lay between the germline ends. CDR3 nucleotide sequence: TGTGCCAGCAGCACGAGGGACGCAGGCAATTCACCCCTCCACTTT. Its translation is CASSTRDAGNSPLHF. Full variable domain (outside the CDR3, taken from reference TRBV9 and TRBJ1-6): DSGVTQTPKHLITATGQRVTLRCSPRSGDLSVYWYQQSLDQGLQFLIQYYNGEERAKGNILERFSAQQFPDLHSELNLSSLELGDSALYFCASSTRDAGNSPLHFGNGTRLTVT.

The chain is built from TRBV3-1 (or the pseudogene TRBV3-2) and TRBJ2-1; no clear D. V lost 1 base, J lost 5 bases, and 9 bases lay in between. Germline V lookup: CDR1 LGHDT, CDR2 YNNKEL (reference sequence). The CDR3 loop spans 14 amino acids. The chain's CDR3 is CASSQVSSNNEQFF. The CDR3 DNA follows: TGTGCCAGCAGCCAAGTTAGCAGCAACAATGAGCAGTTCTTC.

The genes are TRBV18 and TRBJ1-5; D gene unclear. This CDR3 is 15 amino acids long. Trimming took 2 bases from V and 3 from J, leaving 11 bases between them. The germline V gene encodes CDR1 KGHSH and CDR2 LQKENI. The CDR3 spells CASSPGQSHNQPQHF. The CDR3 DNA sequence: TGTGCCAGCTCACCAGGGCAAAGCCACAATCAGCCCCAGCATTTT.

The rearrangement links TRBV6-2 or TRBV6-3 to TRBJ1-6, with unresolved D. The germline CDR1 and CDR2 sequences are MNHEY and SVGEGT. CDR3 length equals 11 residues. The ends were cut back, 3 bases at V and 10 bases at J, with 4 bases in the middle. The CDR3 DNA is TGTGCCAGCAGTTATGGATCACCCCTCCACTTT. Translating it yields CASSYGSPLHF.

The DNA for the CDR3 is TGTGCCACCAGTGATTTGCAGCCGCGGAAGGCAACTAATGAAAAACTGTTTTTT. It yields the protein CATSDLQPRKATNEKLFF. V gene TRBV24-1 combines with J gene TRBJ1-4, with no clear D. The germline V gene encodes CDR1 KGHDR and CDR2 SFDVKD. V was pared by 0 bases and J by 0 bases, with 13 bases between. The CDR3 is 18 residues long.

CDR3 residues: CASSTNRRDNLNEKLFF. CDR3 sequence (DNA): TGTGCCAGCAGCACCAACCGCCGGGACAACCTTAATGAAAAACTGTTTTTT. V usage is TRBV7-9 and J usage is TRBJ1-4; possible D gene TRBD1, 6 bases. Germline-derived CDR1 and CDR2 are SEHNR and FQNEAQ (reference sequence). The CDR3 has 17 residues. V gave up 5 bases and J gave up 4 bases, with 20 bases separating them.

CDR3: CAWSGWGDGQPQHF. As DNA, the CDR3 is TGTGCCTGGAGTGGGTGGGGAGACGGGCAGCCCCAGCATTTT. The V call is TRBV30, the J call TRBJ1-5; no firm D call. The CDR3 length is 14 residues. With 1 base removed from V and 7 bases from J, the gap between germline ends came to 14 bases. CDR1 is GTSNPN and CDR2 is SVGIG in the germline V gene (reference sequence).

This clone was seen more than once but under ten times. This sequence joins TRBV2 and TRBJ1-5; TRBD1 aligns across 8 bases. The CDR3 is made up of 16 amino acids. CDR1 is SNHLY and CDR2 is FYNNEI in the germline V gene. J gave up 0 bases and V 6 bases, and 7 bases lay outside the gene matches. As DNA, the CDR3 is TGTGCCAGCAGGCAACAGGGGGGGTATAGCAATCAGCCCCAGCATTTT. Protein product: CASRQQGGYSNQPQHF.